This T cell receptor beta chain was obtained from a study of cytomegalovirus exposure and HLA in healthy donors. With 60 Vbeta and 13 Jbeta primers, the PCR was carried out. Profiling relied on immunoSEQ multiplex PCR, and the TCRdb table lists in-frame clones only, not all of them. The data contain around 140,000 clones, around 82% of them singletons. Germline CDR1 reads SGHVS; CDR2 reads FQNEAQ. The CDR3 is made up of 16 amino acids. Trimming took 1 base from V and 1 from J, leaving 11 bases between them. About this clone itself: Antigen: not known.

These donors, healthy bone marrow donors, were studied. These donors counted as nominally healthy when sampled, but unrecorded immune exposures were likely. Study findings and constraints: A later analysis reportedly identified an Asian-associated ancestry cluster as carrying fewer N-insertions than the roughly 700-donor mean. A later analysis linked a missense DCLRE1C variant to TCR beta V- and J-gene trimming.

Sequencing was carried out using PBMCs. The rearrangement uses TRBV7-8 and TRBJ1-5; D is perhaps TRBD1 (6 bases). The origin of this receptor is a man aged 45-60 years in good health and CMV-seronegative. The CDR3 reads CASSLEQGRSNQPQHF. The DNA for the CDR3 is TGTGCCAGCAGCTTAGAACAGGGACGGAGCAATCAGCCCCAGCATTTT.